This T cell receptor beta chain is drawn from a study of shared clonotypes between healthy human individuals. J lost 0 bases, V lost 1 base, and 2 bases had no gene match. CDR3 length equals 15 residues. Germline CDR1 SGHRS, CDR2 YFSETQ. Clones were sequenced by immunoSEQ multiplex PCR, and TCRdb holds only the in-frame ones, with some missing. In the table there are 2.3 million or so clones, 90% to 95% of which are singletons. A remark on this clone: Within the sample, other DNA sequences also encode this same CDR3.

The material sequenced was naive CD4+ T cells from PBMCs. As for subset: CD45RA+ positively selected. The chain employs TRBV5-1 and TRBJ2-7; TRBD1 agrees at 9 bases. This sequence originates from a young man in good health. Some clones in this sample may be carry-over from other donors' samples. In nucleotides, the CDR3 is TGCGCCAGCAGCTTGACAGGGGGCCTCTCCTACGAGCAGTACTTC. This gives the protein CASSLTGGLSYEQYF.